The entry below gives a single T cell receptor beta chain sequence along with its context. This clonotype has only a few counts. The specificity of this receptor is unknown. No much larger clone exists at a distance of one base, and base qualities are not known. The data were obtained in a study of T cells in Graves' hyperthyroidism and ophthalmopathy (dated by TCRdb to about 2019). With respect to the entire study: Peripheral blood was collected at initial diagnosis, before any treatment. TCR V-J signatures able to tell the groups apart were searched for in a discovery cohort of approximately 95 patients, of whom fewer than 45 had Graves' ophthalmopathy and about 60 had stable Graves' hyperthyroidism. An independent validation cohort of 18 to 20 hyperthyroidism patients and 17 patients who later progressed to ophthalmopathy tested prospective prediction of ophthalmopathy. The approximately 95 discovery patients were divided at random into training and test sets in a 7:3 ratio. In addition, the study compared T-cell repertoires in thyroid tissue and in blood from several Graves' hyperthyroidism patients. Following sampling, methimazole starting at 30 mg daily was given to hyperthyroidism patients, and high-dose intravenous methylprednisolone was given to ophthalmopathy patients. The paper describes TCR Vbeta CDR3 sequencing of 135 peripheral blood samples, made up of roughly 40 ophthalmopathy patients, some 80 hyperthyroidism patients and approximately 17 progressor patients. On the study overall, not on this receptor specifically: Most expanded thyroid clonotypes (frequency above 0.001) were also detected in blood, suggesting blood repertoires may reflect thyroid immune responses. No statistical method was used to set the sample size in advance, and investigators knew the group allocation. In validation, the model predicted progression to ophthalmopathy a median of roughly 6.5 months before onset, with about 71% sensitivity and 72.22% specificity. Ophthalmopathy was separated from stable hyperthyroidism by a 13 V-J signature model, with about 86% sensitivity and just over 81% specificity obtained in cross-validation and 80%/75% obtained in testing.

Moderately to severely active disease, a Clinical Activity Score of at least 3, a NOSPECS grade of at least 4, and a duration under 3 months were present in ophthalmopathy patients. Patients with uncontrolled infections, other autoimmune diseases, pregnancy or lactation were excluded. Diagnoses relied on clinical symptoms, serum thyroxine and TRAb, thyroid ultrasound and orbital computed tomography. Ficoll-Paque density gradient centrifugation was used to isolate PBMCs from about 9.4 ml of fresh peripheral blood. Total RNA was extracted using Trizol reagent, and RNA quality was assessed on an Agilent 2100 Bioanalyzer. Amplification of TCR beta CDR3 regions was carried out from RNA transcripts. The TCR CDR3 was subjected to a first round of RT-PCR using the HTBI primer set and the Qiagen OneStep RT-PCR kit. A second multiplex PCR round built the libraries, followed by size selection and purification. Paired-end sequencing of the libraries was performed with 100 bp reads on an Illumina HiSeq2000. As for the authors' bioinformatics: SOAPnuke was used to process the raw data, throwing out any read that contained adapters or uncalled bases, had a mean Phred below 15, or lacked an exact constant-primer or identifier match. COPE v1.2.5 was used to merge the high-quality paired reads, and each unique nucleotide sequence was defined as a clonotype. MiTCR v1.1 was used to align clonotypes to the IMGT TRBV, TRBD and TRBJ reference segments. The analysis was restricted to V-J combinations with a frequency above 0.0001, which together covered 99.2% of the repertoires. The TCS score was defined as the ratio of F50 (clonal expansion) to E x V (chaos), calculated using BLOSUM62-based TCRdist between CDR3 peptides within each V-J. Welch's t-statistics and random forest reduced around 510 V-J features to about 12, which were used in a naive Bayes classifier (R e1071). TCRdb reprocessing: public reads trimmed at Q25 with fastp, clones called with MiXCR, in-frame beta chains kept. Rows are unified per CDR3 protein, each entry keeping the most common DNA and genes. These V and J calls are TCRdb output, not the study's own analysis. The sample table lists more than 450,000 distinct CDR3 sequences, around 20% of them with a count of one. The ten largest account for 47% of the sample.

CDR1 is given as DFQATT and CDR2 as SNEGSKA, both from the germline V gene (reference sequence). Taken from cysteine to phenylalanine, the CDR3 has 15 residues. The CDR3 DNA has 45 bases and is translated from base 1. V loses 1 base at its end and J loses 3 bases; junction bases beyond the gene matches: 7. This receptor was obtained from a man aged 35 to 55 with Graves' ophthalmopathy. Sequencing input: blood. The chain joins TRBV20-1 to TRBJ2-5, and 8 junctional nucleotides match TRBD1. In nucleotide form, the sequence is TGCAGTGCTAGAGGGGACAGGTCAGGTGAAGAGACCCAGTACTTC. Its protein product is CSARGDRSGEETQYF.